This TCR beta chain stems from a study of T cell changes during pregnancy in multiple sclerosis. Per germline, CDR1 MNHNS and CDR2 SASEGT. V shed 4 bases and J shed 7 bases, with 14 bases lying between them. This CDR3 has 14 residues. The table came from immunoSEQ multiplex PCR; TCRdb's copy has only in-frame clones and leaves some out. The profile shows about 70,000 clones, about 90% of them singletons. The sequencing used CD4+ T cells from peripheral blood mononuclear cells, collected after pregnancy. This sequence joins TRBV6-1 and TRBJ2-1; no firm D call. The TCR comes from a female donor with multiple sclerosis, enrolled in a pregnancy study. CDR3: CASSVDPSSNEQFF. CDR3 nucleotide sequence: TGTGCCAGCAGTGTAGACCCTAGTAGTAATGAGCAGTTCTTC.